This T cell receptor beta chain was sequenced during a study of vaccination effects on CD4 cells after COVID-19. The assay was immunoSEQ multiplex PCR, and TCRdb's table has in-frame clones only and misses some. The table lists tens of thousands of clones, 75% to 80% of them singletons. The ViraFEST assay expanded antigen-specific CD4+ T cells with viral peptide pools before sequencing. It was after roughly 11 days of culture that CD4+ T cells were isolated. Vaccine recipients had no previous SARS-CoV-2 infection; their nucleocapsid antibodies were negative. Peptides at roughly 10 ug/ml and IL-2 at 10 IU/ml were added to around 2 million PBMC per well. Half the medium was replaced with IL-2 medium on days 3 and 7. Comment on this clone: Antigen specificity is unknown.

The sequencing here drew on CD4+ T cells from PBMCs cultured with HCoV-OC43 spike peptides, taken before COVID-19 vaccination. Subset here: HCoV-OC43 spike overlapping peptide pool stimulation. The clonotype originates from a human donor who received a COVID-19 vaccine.

In DNA, the CDR3 is TGTGCCAGCAGAGGGACAGGCCACTACAATGAGCAGTTCTTC. Translating gives CASRGTGHYNEQFF. V and J are TRBV3-1 (or the pseudogene TRBV3-2) and TRBJ2-1; 8 bases fit TRBD1. Germline-derived CDR1 and CDR2 are LGHDT and YNNKEL (reference sequence). V shed 6 bases, J shed 3 bases, and the junction held 4 bases outside the gene matches. The CDR3 runs 14 residues.